Reported below is one T cell receptor beta chain. Its target antigen remains unknown. Base-call qualities are not available, and no considerably larger clone is one nucleotide away. The data derive from a study of identical twins (dated by TCRdb to about 2016). Notes on the research overall: To test whether fetal clonotypes persist, the study used deep sequencing on TCR alpha and beta repertoires from monozygotic twins, unrelated adults of various ages, and cord blood. Replicate twin experiments were performed at different times using different library preparation protocols to rule out contamination.

CDR1 and CDR2 are drawn from the germline V gene: SGHRS, YFSETQ. V is cut back by 0 bases and J by 4 bases, with 10 bases in the junction unmatched. The CDR3 has 16 amino acids, counting the end cysteine and phenylalanine. Kept here is only the CDR3 DNA, which spans 48 bases and is read in frame from base 1. Overall study results and their limits: Compared with coincidental sharing between unrelated individuals, out-of-frame TCR alpha sequences shared between twins showed an excess of sequences with low generation probability. Fewer insertions were carried by abundant cord blood beta clonotypes; a weaker similar trend was observed in young adult naive repertoires, while no such trend was observed in memory repertoires. Recombination models systematically underestimated out-of-frame TCR alpha sharing in monozygotic twins but agreed with sharing between unrelated individuals. Invariant T cells such as MAIT and iNKT could partly confound zero-insertion analyses, though diverse VJ usage argued against this for most clonotypes. Because the same donors could not be followed over many years, the conclusions depended on cross-sectional statistical analysis. Excess twin sharing in beta out-of-frame sequences was weaker because fewer shared sequences lowered the signal-to-noise ratio.

Libraries came from 5' RACE. Sequencer: Illumina HiSeq 2000. Template switching added a universal primer binding site, and the final cDNA carried a unique molecular identifier that allowed TCR cDNA molecules to be counted accurately. Specific primers in the conserved constant-segment region were used to synthesize first-strand cDNA for the TCR alpha and beta chains. To control for contamination, every cDNA library carried two barcodes: a SMART-Mk sample barcode plus Illumina barcodes. TruSeq adapter sequences and Illumina sample barcodes were added in two successive PCR steps. The TCR alpha and beta cDNA libraries were sequenced on the Illumina HiSeq platform using custom primers. Processing in the source paper ran as follows. MiGEC processed the raw reads to extract unique molecular identifiers, while MiXCR was used to determine the CDR3 positions. For each individual, recombination models were inferred using an EM algorithm with the repgenHMM and IGoR tools. The tcR package in R was used for shared clonotype analysis, with sharing normalized by the product of cloneset sizes. To study raw recombination without the effects of thymic and clonal selection, out-of-frame nonproductive sequences were analyzed. TCRdb ran its own pipeline on the public reads, namely fastp trimming at Q25 and MiXCR clone calling, and kept in-frame beta chains. Rows are combined by CDR3 protein, so each entry shows the most common genes and DNA. The V and J calls were not made by the authors but by TCRdb's processing. The sample data list fewer than 900,000 distinct CDR3 sequences, and 20% to 25% of these were observed just once. In total, the top ten clones hold roughly 4% of the sample.

Every donor in the study was a healthy Caucasian. The twin cohort consisted of three pairs of female monozygotic twins, all aged 18 to 29 years. RNA for TCR libraries was isolated from peripheral blood mononuclear cells. The same specimen was also included in a second study, on T cells expressing NK-cell markers. As that second study puts it: Fewer than ten donors provided sorted CD3+CD56+NKG2C+, CD3+CD56+NKG2C- and CD3+CD56-NKG2C+ T-cell subsets, whose TCR beta-chain repertoires were profiled. Of the eight sequenced donors, seven were found to be HCMV-seropositive and one was found to be HCMV-seronegative. In several experiments an anti-gammadeltaTCR antibody was added to restrict sorting to alphabetaTCR-expressing T cells. In several donors, the dominant CD3+CD56+NKG2C+ clonotypes were among the top 10 CD8+ clonotypes and accounted for about 1.0-7.5% of CD8+ T cells. Those dominant clonotypes were again the most abundant among CD3+CD56-NKG2C+ cells in a handful of donors, at about 25-60.1%. It remained unclear whether the expanded NKG2C-expressing T cell clones were specific for HCMV antigens. Randomly selected healthy volunteers, three men and five women, were used as the eight sequenced donors. HCMV serostatus was determined by detecting HCMV-specific IgG in serum with a commercial ELISA kit. For roughly 6 donors, bulk peripheral blood T-cell repertoires were also sequenced from unsorted PBMC. MIGEC was used to demultiplex reads and group the reads by UMI, and MiTCR was used to assemble and quantify clonotypes. Only TCR cDNA sequences supported by at least two reads were kept to exclude erroneous sequences. The tcR package was used for downstream repertoire analysis, and clonotypes were matched between fractions using CDR3 nucleotide sequence together with V segment. VDJmatch was used to annotate antigen specificity against VDJdb, with one amino acid substitution in CDR3 permitted.

The TCR sequence derives from a woman aged 18-35 years in good health. The sequenced sample was PBMCs. The chain links TRBV5-1 with TRBJ2-7; TRBD1 lines up with 7 middle nucleotides. The nucleotide sequence reads as follows: TGCGCCAGCAGCTTGGTTTACGCCCGGGACAGATACGAGCAGTACTTC. This is translated as CASSLVYARDRYEQYF. The reference TRBV5-1 and TRBJ2-7 proteins fill in what lies around the CDR3, so the full variable domain reads KAGVTQTPRYLIKTRGQQVTLSCSPISGHRSVSWYQQTPGQGLQFLFEYFSETQRNKGNFPGRFSGRQFSNSRSEMNVSTLELGDSALYLCASSLVYARDRYEQYFGPGTRLTVT.